One and the same sample provided the 21 T cell receptor beta chains below, sequenced in a study of control samples from healthy donors and cancer patients. The protocol was immunoSEQ multiplex PCR, while the TCRdb copy is restricted to in-frame clones and leaves out a portion. Here the sample spans about 170,000 clones, around 91% being singletons. Input material: blood. These receptors all come from a woman aged 30 to 39 in good health.

In nucleotides, the CDR3 is TGTGCCAGTAGTTCCCGGGGAGGGGGCAACTATGGCTACACCTTC. Translating it yields CASSSRGGGNYGYTF. The chain links TRBV19 to TRBJ1-2; TRBD1 matches at 7 bases. CDR1 is LNHDA, CDR2 SQIVND, per germline (reference sequence). CDR3 length: 15 amino acids. Germline trimming cut 5 bases from V and 2 bases from J; bases unmatched to any gene: 8.

The CDR3 loop is CASSLASRTSYNEQFF. The CDR3, as DNA: TGTGCCAGCAGCTTAGCATCTAGGACTAGCTACAATGAGCAGTTCTTC. The V gene is TRBV7-2, the J gene TRBJ2-1; 7 bases agree with TRBD2. Germline-derived CDR1 and CDR2 are SGHTA and FQGNSA. There are 16 residues in the CDR3. Losses at the gene ends were 0 bases for V and 3 bases for J; bases not matched to a gene: 5.

This clone was detected a few times. The chain uses TRBV5-1 and TRBJ2-1; 12 bases are a match to TRBD2. V was clipped by 4 bases and J by 6 bases; unmatched bases: 5. In germline, CDR1 is SGHRS, CDR2 YFSETQ. The length of the CDR3 is 15 residues. For the CDR3, the DNA is TGCGCCAGCAGCACGACTAGCGGGGGAACCAATGAGCAGTTCTTC. It translates to CASSTTSGGTNEQFF.

This chain connects TRBV18 to TRBJ2-1; TRBD2 aligns across 9 bases. The length of the CDR3 is 14 residues. V shed 5 bases, J shed 4 bases, and the junction held 3 bases outside the gene matches. Germline assignment: CDR1 KGHSH and CDR2 LQKENI. CDR3 amino acids: CASSASGNYNEQFF. CDR3 in DNA: TGTGCCAGCTCAGCTAGCGGGAATTACAATGAGCAGTTCTTC.

The chain employs TRBV11-3 and TRBJ1-3; D perhaps matches TRBD1 (5 bases). The V gene lost 5 bases and the J gene lost 0 bases, with 14 bases spanning the gap. CDR3 length: 16 residues. CDR1 is SGHNT and CDR2 is YENEEA in the germline V gene. CDR3 in amino acids: CASSLRDPRSGNTIYF. CDR3 bases: TGTGCCAGCAGCCTCCGGGACCCACGCTCTGGAAACACCATATATTTT. Together with reference TRBV11-3 and TRBJ1-3, the CDR3 gives the full variable domain: EAGVVQSPRYKIIEKKQPVAFWCNPISGHNTLYWYLQNLGQGPELLIRYENEEAVDDSQLPKDRFSAERLKGVDSTLKIQPAELGDSAVYLCASSLRDPRSGNTIYFGEGSWLTVV.

In this sample, this clone turned up once. V is TRBV2 and J is TRBJ1-4; D call uncertain. Germline CDR1 and CDR2: SNHLY and FYNNEI. Trimming left V 6 bases short and J 3 bases short, with 11 bases between. The CDR3 consists of 14 residues. CDR3 nucleotide sequence: TGTGCCAGCAGCGGACGGCTCTCTAATGAAAAACTGTTTTTT. Amino acids: CASSGRLSNEKLFF.

V is TRBV12-3 or TRBV12-4 and J is TRBJ2-7; D unclear. This CDR3 contains 12 residues. V was clipped by 2 bases and J by 3 bases, with 5 bases between them. The CDR3 sequence is CASSLQRYEQYF. CDR3 DNA: TGTGCCAGCAGTTTACAGCGCTACGAGCAGTACTTC.

As concerns this clone: This CDR3 is also generated by other DNA sequences in the sample. The chain is built from TRBV5-6 and TRBJ1-4; 10 bases line up with TRBD1. V gave up 5 bases and J gave up 7 bases; unmatched junction bases: 5. CDR1 and CDR2 (germline): SGHDT, YYEEEE. This CDR3 has 14 amino acids. The CDR3 reads CASSWTGGGEKLFF. CDR3 bases: TGTGCCAGCAGTTGGACAGGGGGAGGTGAAAAACTGTTTTTT.

This clone was seen a single time. The V gene is TRBV28, the J gene TRBJ1-3; tentatively, D is TRBD1 (5 bases). The V gene's germline CDR1 is MDHEN and CDR2 SYDVKM. The ends were cut back, 2 bases at V and 3 bases at J, with 14 bases in the middle. The CDR3 is 16 residues long. CDR3 nucleotides: TGTGCCAGCAGTTTAATCCCAGGGATTTTTGGAAACACCATATATTTT. Translated, it gives CASSLIPGIFGNTIYF.

V and J are TRBV5-6 and TRBJ2-1, with 9 nucleotides matching TRBD1. Germline V gene sequence: CDR1 SGHDT, CDR2 YYEEEE. J gave up 5 bases and V 5 bases, and 5 bases lay outside the gene matches. The CDR3 is 14 amino acids. The CDR3 loop is CASSWTGVDNEQFF. In DNA, the CDR3 is TGTGCCAGCAGTTGGACAGGGGTGGACAATGAGCAGTTCTTC.

The V gene is TRBV10-3, the J gene TRBJ2-5, with 10 bases lining up with TRBD2. This CDR3 contains 15 residues. Per the germline V gene, CDR1 is ENHRY and CDR2 is SYGVKD. V was pared by 2 bases and J by 5 bases, with 5 bases of the junction left unmatched. The CDR3 DNA is TGTGCCATCAGTGAGGGGGGACTAGCGAGCGAGACCCAGTACTTC. It encodes CAISEGGLASETQYF.

The chain couples TRBV6-5 to TRBJ1-5, with 9 bases fitting TRBD1. J was trimmed by 5 bases and V by 2 bases; bases with no gene match: 4. The CDR3 runs to 15 residues. The germline gives CDR1 MNHEY, CDR2 SVGAGI. This CDR3 reads CASSYTWTGDQPQHF. As DNA, the CDR3 is TGTGCCAGCAGTTACACCTGGACAGGGGATCAGCCCCAGCATTTT.

This clone has just one count. The CDR3 protein is CASRPQGSSGNTIYF. CDR3 bases: TGTGCCAGCAGGCCACAGGGCAGCTCTGGAAACACCATATATTTT. This sequence joins TRBV7-9 and TRBJ1-3, with D perhaps matching TRBD1 (6 bases). Germline V CDR1 and CDR2: SEHNR, FQNEAQ (reference sequence). The CDR3 extends over 15 amino acids. V was pared by 6 bases and J by 0 bases, with 12 bases between.

V usage is TRBV30 and J usage is TRBJ2-1, with 10 nucleotides matching TRBD2. The CDR3 contains 14 residues. Germline lookup yields CDR1 GTSNPN and CDR2 SVGIG (reference sequence). V lost 2 bases to trimming and J lost 3 bases; unmatched junction nucleotides: 1. DNA for the CDR3: TGTGCCTGGAGTCTAGCGGGAGTCTACAATGAGCAGTTCTTC. Translation: CAWSLAGVYNEQFF. Filled out from reference TRBV30 and TRBJ2-1, the complete variable domain reads SQTIHQWPATLVQPVGSPLSLECTVEGTSNPNLYWYRQAAGRGLQLLFYSVGIGQISSEVPQNLSASRPQDRQFILSSKKLLLSDSGFYLCAWSLAGVYNEQFFGPGTRLTVL.

The chain uses TRBV7-8 and TRBJ1-3; D remains unclear. The V gene's germline CDR1 is SGHVS and CDR2 FQNEAQ. The CDR3 extends over 13 amino acids. With 1 base removed from V and 8 bases from J, the gap between germline ends came to 9 bases. CDR3 coding DNA: TGTGCCAGCAGCTTAGGGTTGGTAGACACCATATATTTT. This codes for CASSLGLVDTIYF.

The chain carries TRBV6-5 and TRBJ1-3, with TRBD1 matching 7 bases. The CDR3 is 14 amino acids. V dropped 2 bases and J dropped 4; count of bases not matched to a gene: 2. In germline, CDR1 is MNHEY, CDR2 SVGAGI. DNA for the CDR3: TGTGCCAGCAGTTACGACAGGGCGGGAAACACCATATATTTT. Amino acid sequence: CASSYDRAGNTIYF.

V gene TRBV3-1 (or the pseudogene TRBV3-2) combines with J gene TRBJ1-2, with 8 positions matching TRBD1. J gave up 5 bases and V 3 bases, and 2 bases lay outside the gene matches. Germline CDR1 is LGHDT and CDR2 is YNNKEL (reference sequence). This CDR3 spans 13 amino acids. The CDR3 region has the DNA TGTGCCAGCAGCCAGACAGGGGAGTATGGCTACACCTTC. This translates into CASSQTGEYGYTF.

This chain uses TRBV27 with TRBJ2-1; the D call may be TRBD1 or TRBD2 (6 bases each). Germline CDR1 is MNHEY and CDR2 is SMNVEV (reference sequence). V shed 2 bases and J shed 2 bases, with 10 bases lying between them. The CDR3 length is 15 residues. The CDR3 spells CASSLEGGPYNEQFF. The CDR3 DNA is TGTGCCAGCAGTTTAGAAGGGGGGCCCTACAATGAGCAGTTCTTC.

The gene calls are TRBV12-3 or TRBV12-4 and TRBJ1-1; D call uncertain. The CDR3 runs 11 residues. Trimming shortened V by 0 bases and J by 9 bases, and 5 bases separated the two germline ends. This chain's CDR3 is CASSLAHKAFF. The CDR3 bases are TGTGCCAGCAGTTTAGCGCATAAAGCTTTCTTT.

V and J are TRBV7-2 and TRBJ2-3; D may be TRBD1 or TRBD2 (5 bases each). Trimming stripped 1 base from V and 2 bases from J, with 7 bases between. This CDR3 has 14 residues. In germline, CDR1 is SGHTA, CDR2 FQGNSA. The CDR3 DNA reads as TGTGCCAGCAGCTTAGGGGACCCCACAGATACGCAGTATTTT. Amino acids: CASSLGDPTDTQYF.

With regard to this clone: This sample also contains other DNA sequences that code for the same CDR3. The V gene is TRBV12-3 or TRBV12-4, the J gene TRBJ1-1; no clear D gene. Between the trimmed V and J ends, which lost 5 bases and 1 base, there was a span of 2 bases. The CDR3 consists of 11 residues. In nucleotides, the CDR3 is TGTGCCAGCAGTCCGAACACTGAAGCTTTCTTT. Translation: CASSPNTEAFF.